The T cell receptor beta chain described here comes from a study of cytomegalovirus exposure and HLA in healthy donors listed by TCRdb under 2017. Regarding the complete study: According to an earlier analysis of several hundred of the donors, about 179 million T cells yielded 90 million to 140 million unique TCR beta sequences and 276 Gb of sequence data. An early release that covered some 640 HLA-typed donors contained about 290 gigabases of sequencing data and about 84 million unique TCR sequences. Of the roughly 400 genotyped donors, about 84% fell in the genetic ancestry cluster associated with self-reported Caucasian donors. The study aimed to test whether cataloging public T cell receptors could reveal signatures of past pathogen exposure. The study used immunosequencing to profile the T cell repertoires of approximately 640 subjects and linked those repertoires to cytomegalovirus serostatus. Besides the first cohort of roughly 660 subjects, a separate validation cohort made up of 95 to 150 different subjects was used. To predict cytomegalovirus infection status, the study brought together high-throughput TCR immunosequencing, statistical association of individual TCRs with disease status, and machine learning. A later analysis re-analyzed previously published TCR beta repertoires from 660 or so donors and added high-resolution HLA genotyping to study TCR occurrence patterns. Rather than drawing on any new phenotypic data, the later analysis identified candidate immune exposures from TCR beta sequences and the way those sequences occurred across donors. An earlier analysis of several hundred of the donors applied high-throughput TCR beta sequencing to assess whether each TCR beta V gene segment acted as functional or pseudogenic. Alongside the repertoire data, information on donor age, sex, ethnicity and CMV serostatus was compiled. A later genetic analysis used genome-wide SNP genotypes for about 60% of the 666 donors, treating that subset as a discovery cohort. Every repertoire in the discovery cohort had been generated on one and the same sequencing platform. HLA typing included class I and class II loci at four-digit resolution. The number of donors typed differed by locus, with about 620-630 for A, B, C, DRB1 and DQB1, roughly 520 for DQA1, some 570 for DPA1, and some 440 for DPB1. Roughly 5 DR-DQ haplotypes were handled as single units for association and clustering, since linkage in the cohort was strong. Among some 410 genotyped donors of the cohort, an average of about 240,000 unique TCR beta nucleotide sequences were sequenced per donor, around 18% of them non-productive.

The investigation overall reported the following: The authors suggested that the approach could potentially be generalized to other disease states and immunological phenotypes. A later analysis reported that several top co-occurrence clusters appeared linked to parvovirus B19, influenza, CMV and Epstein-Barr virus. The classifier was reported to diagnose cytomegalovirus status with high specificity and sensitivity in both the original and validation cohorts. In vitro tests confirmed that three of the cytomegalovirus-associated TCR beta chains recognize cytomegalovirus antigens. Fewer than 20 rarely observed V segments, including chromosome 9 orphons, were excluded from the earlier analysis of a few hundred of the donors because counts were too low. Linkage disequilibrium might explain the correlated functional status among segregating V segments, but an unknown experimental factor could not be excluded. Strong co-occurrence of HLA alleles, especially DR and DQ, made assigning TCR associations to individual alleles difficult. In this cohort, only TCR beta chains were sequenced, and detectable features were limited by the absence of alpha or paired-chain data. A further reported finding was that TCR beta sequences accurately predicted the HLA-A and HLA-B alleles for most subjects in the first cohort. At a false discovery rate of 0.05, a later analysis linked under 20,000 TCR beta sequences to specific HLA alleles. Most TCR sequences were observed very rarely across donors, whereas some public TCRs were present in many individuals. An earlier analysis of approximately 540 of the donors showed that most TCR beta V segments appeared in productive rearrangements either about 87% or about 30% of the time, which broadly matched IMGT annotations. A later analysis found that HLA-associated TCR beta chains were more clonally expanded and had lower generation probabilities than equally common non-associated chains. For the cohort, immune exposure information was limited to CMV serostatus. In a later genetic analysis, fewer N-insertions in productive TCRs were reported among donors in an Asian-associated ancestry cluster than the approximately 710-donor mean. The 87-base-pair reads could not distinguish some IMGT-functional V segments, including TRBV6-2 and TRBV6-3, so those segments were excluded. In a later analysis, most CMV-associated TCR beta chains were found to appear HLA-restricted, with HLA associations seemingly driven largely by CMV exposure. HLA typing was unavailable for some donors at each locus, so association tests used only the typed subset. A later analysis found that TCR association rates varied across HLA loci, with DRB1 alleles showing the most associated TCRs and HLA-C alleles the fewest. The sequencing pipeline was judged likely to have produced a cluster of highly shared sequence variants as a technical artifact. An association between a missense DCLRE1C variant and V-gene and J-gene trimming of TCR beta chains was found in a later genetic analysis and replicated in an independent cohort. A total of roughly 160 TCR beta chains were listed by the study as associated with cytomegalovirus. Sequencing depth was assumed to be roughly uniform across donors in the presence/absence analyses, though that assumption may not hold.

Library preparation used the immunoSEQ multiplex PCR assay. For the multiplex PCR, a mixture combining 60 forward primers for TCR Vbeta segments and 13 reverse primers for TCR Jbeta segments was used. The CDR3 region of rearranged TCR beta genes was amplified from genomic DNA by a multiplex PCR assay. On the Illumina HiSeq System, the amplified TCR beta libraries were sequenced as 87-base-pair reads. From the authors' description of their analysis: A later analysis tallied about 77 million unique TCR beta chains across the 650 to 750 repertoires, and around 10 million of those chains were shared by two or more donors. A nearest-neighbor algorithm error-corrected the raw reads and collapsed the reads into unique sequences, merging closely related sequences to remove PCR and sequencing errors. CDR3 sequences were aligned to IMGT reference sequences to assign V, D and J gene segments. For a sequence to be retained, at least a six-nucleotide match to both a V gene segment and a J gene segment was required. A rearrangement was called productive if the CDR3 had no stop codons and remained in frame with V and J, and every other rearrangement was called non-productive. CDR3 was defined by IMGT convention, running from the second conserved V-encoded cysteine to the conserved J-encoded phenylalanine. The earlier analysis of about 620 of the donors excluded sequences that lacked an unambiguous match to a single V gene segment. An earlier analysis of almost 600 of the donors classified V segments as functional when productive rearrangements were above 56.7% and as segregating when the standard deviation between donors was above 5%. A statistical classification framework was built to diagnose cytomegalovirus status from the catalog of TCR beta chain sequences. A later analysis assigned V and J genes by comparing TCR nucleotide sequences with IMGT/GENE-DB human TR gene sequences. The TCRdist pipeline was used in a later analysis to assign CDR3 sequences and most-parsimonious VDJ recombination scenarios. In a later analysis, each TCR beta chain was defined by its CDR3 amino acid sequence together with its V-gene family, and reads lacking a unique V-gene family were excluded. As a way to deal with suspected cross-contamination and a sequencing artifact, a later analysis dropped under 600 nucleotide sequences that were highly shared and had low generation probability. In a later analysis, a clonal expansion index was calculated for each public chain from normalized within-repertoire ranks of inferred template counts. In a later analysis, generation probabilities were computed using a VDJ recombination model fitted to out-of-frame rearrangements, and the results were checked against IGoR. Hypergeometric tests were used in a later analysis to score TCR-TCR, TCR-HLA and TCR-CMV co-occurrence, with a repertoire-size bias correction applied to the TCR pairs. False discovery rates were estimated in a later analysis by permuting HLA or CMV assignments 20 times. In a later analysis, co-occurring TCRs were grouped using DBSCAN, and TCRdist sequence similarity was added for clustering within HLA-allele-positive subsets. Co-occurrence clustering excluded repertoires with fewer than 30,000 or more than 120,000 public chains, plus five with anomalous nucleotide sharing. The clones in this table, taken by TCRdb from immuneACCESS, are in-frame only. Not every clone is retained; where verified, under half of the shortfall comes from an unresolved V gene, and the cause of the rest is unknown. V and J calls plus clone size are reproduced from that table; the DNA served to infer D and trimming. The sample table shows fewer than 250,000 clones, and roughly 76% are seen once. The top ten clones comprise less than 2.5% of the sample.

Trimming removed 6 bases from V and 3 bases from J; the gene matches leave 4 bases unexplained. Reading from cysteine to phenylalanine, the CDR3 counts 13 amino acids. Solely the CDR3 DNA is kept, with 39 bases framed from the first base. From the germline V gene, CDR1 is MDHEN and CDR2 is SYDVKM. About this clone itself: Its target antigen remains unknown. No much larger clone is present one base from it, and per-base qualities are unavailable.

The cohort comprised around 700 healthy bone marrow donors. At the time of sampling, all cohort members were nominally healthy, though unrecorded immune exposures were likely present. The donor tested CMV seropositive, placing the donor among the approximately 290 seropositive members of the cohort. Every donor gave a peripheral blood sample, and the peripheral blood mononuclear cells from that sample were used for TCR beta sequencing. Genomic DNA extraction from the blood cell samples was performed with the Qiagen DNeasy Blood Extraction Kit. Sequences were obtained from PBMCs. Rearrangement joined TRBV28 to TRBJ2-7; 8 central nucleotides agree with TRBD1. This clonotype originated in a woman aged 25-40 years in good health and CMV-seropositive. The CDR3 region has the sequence CASRTGVVYEQYF. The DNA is TGTGCCAGCAGGACAGGGGTGGTCTACGAGCAGTACTTC.